Below are 29 T cell receptor beta chains sequenced from a single sample in a study of T cell repertoires in cytomegalovirus infection. TCRdb reanalysed the reads using MiXCR and keeps one entry per CDR3 protein. The sample consists of about 680,000 distinct CDR3 sequences, 20% to 25% of them appearing once. The sequenced material came from CD8+ T cells from PBMCs. These receptors all stem from a human donor in good health (CMV status not recorded). Some clones in this sample may be carry-over from other donors' samples.

The J gene is TRBJ2-7, the V gene TRBV19; D might be TRBD1 (6 bases). The CDR3 sequence is 16 residues long. V lost 8 bases, J lost 5 bases, and 25 bases lay in between. Germline V gene data show CDR1 as LNHDA and CDR2 as SQIVND (reference sequence). The CDR3 bases are TGTGCCAGTGGCCCACCGGACAGTCTCCTCTACCACGAGCAGTACTTC. Its translation: CASGPPDSLLYHEQYF.

The chain carries TRBV29-1 and TRBJ2-1, with a tentative D call TRBD1 (5 bases). CDR1 and CDR2 from the germline V gene are SQVTM and ANQGSEA. The CDR3 runs to 13 residues. The V and J ends lost 7 bases and 4 bases respectively, with 14 bases between them. The CDR3 bases are TGCAGCGGTTTGGACACGTCTTACAATGAGCAGTTCTTC. Amino acids: CSGLDTSYNEQFF.

This clonotype came up many times. The chain has TRBV6-1 and TRBJ1-2; D is ambiguous. Trimming left V 6 bases short and J 8 bases short, with 16 bases between. This CDR3 has 13 amino acids. Per germline, CDR1 MNHNS and CDR2 SASEGT. As DNA, the CDR3 is TGTGCCAGCAGCTCTGCGCCGGTGTGGGGCTACACCTTC. Protein: CASSSAPVWGYTF.

Regarding this clonotype: A read error may explain this, as a much larger clone is one base away. The chain links TRBV6-5 to TRBJ2-1; D tentatively fits TRBD1 or TRBD2 (5 bases each). The CDR3 spans 19 residues. The germline V gene encodes CDR1 MNHEY and CDR2 SVGAGI. CDR3: CASSYSTFLGRGRNNGQFF. The CDR3, as DNA: TGTGCCAGCAGTTACTCTACCTTCCTCGGAAGGGGACGCAACAATGGGCAGTTCTTC.

V usage is TRBV20-1 and J usage is TRBJ2-1; 8 nucleotides match TRBD1. Losses at the gene ends were 5 bases for V and 8 bases for J; bases not matched to a gene: 11. Per the germline V gene, CDR1 is DFQATT and CDR2 is SNEGSKA (reference sequence). CDR3 size: 14 residues. CDR3 loop: CSAPNFDRGDEQFF. DNA of the CDR3: TGCAGTGCTCCAAACTTCGACAGGGGCGATGAGCAGTTCTTC.

This clonotype was recorded many times. The rearrangement links TRBV7-9 to TRBJ2-7; possible D gene TRBD1, 6 bases. The germline V and J ends were trimmed by 1 base and 4 bases, with 14 bases remaining between them. The CDR3 runs to 15 residues. The V gene's germline CDR1 is SEHNR and CDR2 FQNEAQ (reference sequence). This CDR3 reads CASSLGPGERYEQYF. DNA of the CDR3: TGTGCCAGCAGCTTAGGCCCAGGGGAGAGGTACGAGCAGTACTTC.

This clonotype was seen ten or more times. The rearrangement joins TRBV7-9 to TRBJ2-1; 8 positions agree with TRBD2. CDR1 is SEHNR, CDR2 FQNEAQ, per germline (reference sequence). The CDR3 covers 14 residues. With V trimmed by 3 bases and J by 10 bases, 8 bases remained unmatched. In nucleotides, the CDR3 is TGTGCCAGCAGCTTGTCGGGGGGGACGGGGGAGCAGTTCTTC. Amino acids: CASSLSGGTGEQFF.

This chain joins TRBV6-2 or TRBV6-3 and TRBJ2-5; the D gene is possibly TRBD1 (5 bases). This CDR3 spans 14 amino acids. V dropped 11 bases and J dropped 2 bases, with 18 bases sitting between them. Germline CDR1 reads MNHEY; CDR2 reads SVGEGT. CDR3 in amino acids: CAHGTGHTQETQYF. In DNA, the CDR3 is TGTGCCCACGGCACTGGACATACTCAAGAGACCCAGTACTTC.

This clonotype was seen a handful of times. J is TRBJ2-3 and V is TRBV28, with a weak D call TRBD2 (7 bases). V gave up 5 bases and J gave up 0 bases, with 27 bases separating them. The CDR3 runs to 20 residues. From germline, CDR1 is MDHEN and CDR2 SYDVKM. The CDR3 sequence is CASSPPFAGALVLSTDTQYF. CDR3 nucleotides: TGTGCCAGCAGTCCCCCCTTTGCGGGGGCCTTGGTCTTAAGCACAGATACGCAGTATTTT.

This clonotype was recorded at least ten times. The chain employs TRBV7-9 and TRBJ2-4; possible D gene TRBD1, 5 bases. The CDR3 is made up of 15 amino acids. Per the germline V gene, CDR1 is SEHNR and CDR2 is FQNEAQ (reference sequence). Trimming cost V 4 bases and J 0 bases, with 10 bases left between them. The chain's CDR3 is CASSSTELAKNIQYF. CDR3 sequence (DNA): TGTGCCAGCAGCTCGACAGAGCTAGCCAAAAACATTCAGTACTTC.

The chain couples TRBV20-1 to TRBJ2-1, with D possibly TRBD2 on 5 matching bases. The CDR3 spans 16 residues. CDR1 and CDR2 from the germline V gene are DFQATT and SNEGSKA (reference sequence). V was pared by 0 bases and J by 6 bases, with 18 bases between. This CDR3 reads CSARDRSAVLPNEQFF. The CDR3 nucleotides are TGCAGTGCTAGAGATCGTAGCGCAGTCCTGCCCAATGAGCAGTTCTTC.

The chain joins TRBV6-1 to TRBJ2-7, with D possibly being TRBD1 (5 bases). Deletions cut 6 bases from V and 3 bases from J, with 15 bases between. CDR1 MNHNS and CDR2 SASEGT come from the germline V gene. There are 14 residues in the CDR3. The CDR3 sequence is CASSPTGSGYEQYF. The CDR3 nucleotides read TGTGCCAGCAGCCCTACAGGTTCGGGCTACGAGCAGTACTTC.

The rearrangement links TRBV14 to TRBJ1-1; 9 nucleotides agree with TRBD1. The trim removed 0 bases at V and 11 bases at J, leaving 10 bases unmatched. CDR1 and CDR2 from the germline V gene are SGHDN and FVKESK. The CDR3 runs 15 residues. CDR3 nucleotides: TGTGCCAGCAGCCAAGACTCCGGGACAGGGATTAGGGCTTTCTTT. It yields the protein CASSQDSGTGIRAFF.

This clonotype was observed a handful of times. The chain uses TRBV28 and TRBJ1-5, with TRBD1 matching 7 bases. The V gene's germline CDR1 is MDHEN and CDR2 SYDVKM. The V gene end was trimmed by 4 bases and the J gene end by 5 bases; junction bases not matched to a gene: 14. CDR3 length: 17 amino acids. The CDR3 bases are TGTGCCAGCAGTTCTCGAATTAGAACCCAGGGGGATCAGCCCCAGCATTTT. Its protein product is CASSSRIRTQGDQPQHF.

Turning to this clonotype: Just one base apart from a much larger clone, this may be a read error. The chain uses TRBV7-9 and TRBJ2-1, with unresolved D. This CDR3 contains 15 residues. Germline loops: CDR1 SEHNR, CDR2 FQNEAQ (reference sequence). V lost 5 bases, J lost 5 bases, and 16 bases lay in between. The CDR3 region is CASSPRIGSDNEQFF. CDR3 nucleotides: TGTGCCAGCAGCCCCAGGATAGGAAGTGACAATGAGCAGTTCTTC. The full variable domain, with the rest looked up from reference TRBV7-9 and TRBJ2-1, is DTGVSQNPRHKITKRGQNVTFRCDPISEHNRLYWYRQTLGQGPEFLTYFQNEAQLEKSRLLSDRFSAERPKGSFSTLEIQRTEQGDSAMYLCASSPRIGSDNEQFFGPGTRLTVL.

This clonotype appeared a few times. The genes are TRBV7-2 and TRBJ2-7; 13 positions agree with TRBD2. With 5 bases clipped from V and 2 bases from J, the junction kept 6 bases outside the gene matches. CDR1 and CDR2 (germline): SGHTA, FQGNSA. The CDR3 is 16 residues long. CDR3 coding DNA: TGTGCCAGCAGCCGATGGACTAGCGGGGGACCCTACGAGCAGTACTTC. This codes for CASSRWTSGGPYEQYF. Drawing the rest from reference TRBV7-2 and TRBJ2-7, the complete variable domain is GAGVSQSPSNKVTEKGKDVELRCDPISGHTALYWYRQSLGQGLEFLIYFQGNSAPDKSGLPSDRFSAERTGGSVSTLTIQRTQQEDSAVYLCASSRWTSGGPYEQYFGPGTRLTVT.

The rearrangement links TRBV28 to TRBJ2-1; possible D gene TRBD1, 6 bases. This CDR3 is built from 16 residues. The V end was cut by 2 bases, the J end by 4 bases, with 15 bases between. Looked up from germline, CDR1 is MDHEN and CDR2 is SYDVKM. CDR3 residues: CASSLMVQGLYNEQFF. The CDR3 coding sequence is TGTGCCAGCAGTTTAATGGTACAGGGTTTGTACAATGAGCAGTTCTTC.

This clonotype came up a few times. The chain has TRBV6-2 or TRBV6-3 and TRBJ1-1; 9 positions match TRBD1. J lost 0 bases, V lost 2 bases, and 13 bases had no gene match. Per germline, CDR1 MNHEY and CDR2 SVGEGT. This CDR3 comprises 19 residues. This CDR3 is CASSYPSGTGYPMNTEAFF. The CDR3 DNA reads as TGTGCCAGCAGTTACCCGAGCGGGACAGGGTATCCCATGAACACTGAAGCTTTCTTT.

This clonotype appeared a few times. This rearrangement joins TRBV20-1 to TRBJ2-2; D is ambiguous. Trimming stripped 6 bases from V and 3 bases from J, with 14 bases between. CDR1 is DFQATT and CDR2 is SNEGSKA in the germline V gene (reference sequence). The CDR3 runs to 14 residues. The CDR3: CSASKSVYTGELFF. CDR3 coding DNA: TGCAGTGCATCGAAGAGCGTTTACACCGGGGAGCTGTTTTTT.

This clonotype was seen a few times. The chain uses TRBV15 and TRBJ2-1, with D unclear. The CDR3 spans 12 residues. Trimming took off 3 bases at V and 5 bases at J, with 5 bases between the two ends. Germline CDR1 is LNHNV and CDR2 is YYDKDF (reference sequence). The CDR3 region is CATSRSDNEQFF. CDR3 DNA sequence: TGTGCCACCAGCAGGTCGGACAATGAGCAGTTCTTC.

This clonotype was seen ten or more times. The V call is TRBV7-2, the J call TRBJ2-7; 8 bases are shared with TRBD1. V lost 0 bases to trimming and J lost 5 bases; unmatched junction nucleotides: 6. CDR1 is SGHTA and CDR2 is FQGNSA in the germline V gene. The CDR3 consists of 15 residues. The CDR3 here is CASSLAPGQGHEQYF. The CDR3 region has the DNA TGTGCCAGCAGCTTAGCTCCTGGACAGGGCCACGAGCAGTACTTC. Using reference TRBV7-2 and TRBJ2-7 for the parts outside the CDR3, the full variable domain is GAGVSQSPSNKVTEKGKDVELRCDPISGHTALYWYRQSLGQGLEFLIYFQGNSAPDKSGLPSDRFSAERTGGSVSTLTIQRTQQEDSAVYLCASSLAPGQGHEQYFGPGTRLTVT.

This clonotype was observed at least ten times. The rearrangement joins TRBV7-6 to TRBJ1-4; possible D gene TRBD1, 5 bases. This CDR3 spans 16 amino acids. With 3 bases removed from V and 5 bases from J, the gap between germline ends came to 16 bases. Looked up from germline, CDR1 is SGHVS and CDR2 is FNYEAQ. CDR3 region: CASSLATGGFNEKLFF. The DNA for the CDR3 is TGTGCCAGCAGCTTGGCCACAGGCGGCTTCAATGAAAAACTGTTTTTT.

This clonotype has at least ten counts. At one boundary the junction diverges from the germline segment, which might be a read error. The genes are TRBV7-2 and TRBJ2-5; D not certain. Germline V gene lookup returns CDR1 SGHTA and CDR2 FQGNSA. The CDR3 runs 13 residues. The CDR3 DNA follows: TGTGCCAGCCGCTTTGTCGGCGAAGAGACCCAGTACTTC. This encodes CASRFVGEETQYF.

This clonotype was seen once. The chain combines TRBV4-2 with TRBJ1-1, with 8 nucleotides matching TRBD1. CDR1 is LGHNA, CDR2 YNFKEQ, per germline. The length of the CDR3 is 17 residues. J lost 5 bases, V lost 1 base, and 12 bases had no gene match. CDR3 in DNA: TGTGCCAGCAGCCAAGGCGCACAGGGGGGAATAGGGACTGAAGCTTTCTTT. Translating gives CASSQGAQGGIGTEAFF.

The V call is TRBV11-1, the J call TRBJ1-6; D may be TRBD1 (6 bases). CDR1 is SGHAT and CDR2 is FQDESV in the germline V gene (reference sequence). There are 17 residues in the CDR3. V was shortened by 5 bases and J by 1 base, with 15 bases between the two germline ends. The CDR3 reads CASSRPDRSSYNSPLHF. For the CDR3, the DNA is TGTGCCAGCAGCCGGCCGGACAGAAGTTCCTATAATTCACCCCTCCACTTT.

In the case of this clonotype: A much larger clone differs from this one at a single base, so this may be a read error. DNA for the CDR3: TGTGCCAGCAGCTTAGTTTCGGGAGCCAATGAAGCTTTCTTT. This codes for CASSLVSGANEAFF. The V and J genes are TRBV7-4 and TRBJ1-1, with unresolved D. V was cut by 1 base and J by 7 bases, with 13 bases left in between. The length of the CDR3 is 14 residues. Germline values: CDR1 SGHVT, CDR2 SQSDAQ.

This clonotype was observed many times. This sequence joins TRBV28 and TRBJ1-5, with D unclear. Trimming took 1 base from V and 4 from J, leaving 11 bases between them. CDR3 length: 15 amino acids. From germline, CDR1 is MDHEN and CDR2 SYDVKM. The DNA of the CDR3 is TGTGCCAGCAGTTTATTCGGCAGGAAAAATCAGCCCCAGCATTTT. Encoded protein: CASSLFGRKNQPQHF.

The V gene is TRBV29-1, the J gene TRBJ1-2; D uncertain. Germline V gene lookup returns CDR1 SQVTM and CDR2 ANQGSEA. This CDR3 has 16 residues. Trimming shortened V by 0 bases and J by 0 bases, and 14 bases separated the two germline ends. The CDR3 sequence is CSVEDDVRPANYGYTF. The CDR3 nucleotides read TGCAGCGTTGAAGATGATGTCCGGCCAGCTAACTATGGCTACACCTTC.

The V gene is TRBV11-3, the J gene TRBJ2-5, with no clear D. Germline-derived CDR1 and CDR2 are SGHNT and YENEEA. The CDR3 spans 15 residues. The V and J ends lost 1 base and 0 bases respectively, with 9 bases between them. The CDR3 nucleotides read TGTGCCAGCAGCTTAGGGTCATTGAACCAAGAGACCCAGTACTTC. It yields the protein CASSLGSLNQETQYF.